These 21 T cell receptor beta chains originate from one sample sequenced in a study of blood T cell repertoires in COVID-19. Clones were sequenced by immunoSEQ multiplex PCR, and TCRdb holds only the in-frame ones, with some missing. Altogether about 120,000 clones are present, 70% to 80% being singletons, with the ten largest covering more than 35%. Sequencing input: peripheral blood. Receptors were obtained from a man aged 40-49 years with active or convalescent COVID-19.

The rearrangement links TRBV7-2 to TRBJ1-5; D gene unclear. V was pared by 2 bases and J by 4 bases, with 9 bases between. CDR1 is SGHTA and CDR2 is FQGNSA in the germline V gene. The CDR3 runs to 14 residues. As DNA, the CDR3 is TGTGCCAGCAGCTTACGCAGTGATAATCAGCCCCAGCATTTT. Protein sequence: CASSLRSDNQPQHF.

This clone was detected only once. The chain couples TRBV12-5 to TRBJ2-7, with unresolved D. This CDR3 is built from 11 residues. V shed 5 bases and J shed 3 bases, with 5 bases lying between them. CDR1 LGHNT and CDR2 FRNRAP come from the germline V gene. Here the CDR3 DNA reads TGTGCTAGTGGTCGGGTCTACGAGCAGTACTTC. Its protein product is CASGRVYEQYF.

In this sample, this clone turned up a few times. J is TRBJ1-5 and V is TRBV18; maybe TRBD1 (6 bases). The V gene lost 5 bases and the J gene lost 1 base, with 15 bases spanning the gap. CDR3 length: 16 residues. Germline V lookup: CDR1 KGHSH, CDR2 LQKENI. The CDR3 sequence: CASSEQGLVSNQPQHF. The CDR3 DNA is TGTGCCAGCTCAGAACAGGGTCTGGTCAGCAATCAGCCCCAGCATTTT.

The chain combines TRBV2 with TRBJ1-2; possible D gene TRBD1, 5 bases. Per germline, CDR1 SNHLY and CDR2 FYNNEI. The V end was cut by 4 bases, the J end by 3 bases, with 9 bases between. The CDR3 spans 13 residues. The CDR3 here is CASSVQGHYGYTF. CDR3 DNA: TGTGCCAGCAGTGTTCAGGGCCACTATGGCTACACCTTC.

The chain is built from TRBV6-6 and TRBJ1-1; maybe TRBD1 (6 bases). This CDR3 has 15 residues. CDR1 is MNHNY, CDR2 SVGAGI, per germline (reference sequence). Trimming removed 2 bases at V and 1 base at J, with 11 bases between. The CDR3 is CASSYRRTENTEAFF. The CDR3 bases are TGTGCCAGCAGTTACCGGAGGACAGAGAACACTGAAGCTTTCTTT.

The chain uses TRBV5-4 and TRBJ2-2, with TRBD2 as a possible D gene (6 bases). The CDR3 is 16 residues long. The ends were cut back, 4 bases at V and 2 bases at J, with 15 bases in the middle. CDR1 and CDR2 (germline): SGHNT, YYREEE (reference sequence). Here the CDR3 DNA reads TGTGCCAGCAGCCGGCGGGGTACCGAAAACACCGGGGAGCTGTTTTTT. It specifies CASSRRGTENTGELFF.

DNA for the CDR3: TGTGCCAGCAGCTTACTAGCGGGAGGTATCACCGGGGAGCTGTTTTTT. This translates into CASSLLAGGITGELFF. The gene calls are TRBV5-4 and TRBJ2-2, with TRBD2 matching over 12 bases. J lost 4 bases, V lost 2 bases, and 3 bases had no gene match. From germline, CDR1 is SGHNT and CDR2 YYREEE (reference sequence). CDR3 size: 16 residues.

The chain combines TRBV10-3 with TRBJ1-1, with 8 bases lining up with TRBD1. The CDR3 runs to 15 residues. Germline loops: CDR1 ENHRY, CDR2 SYGVKD. J was trimmed by 4 bases and V by 3 bases; bases with no gene match: 7. CDR3 sequence: CAISENAGGVTEAFF. CDR3 sequence (DNA): TGTGCCATCAGTGAAAATGCAGGGGGCGTCACTGAAGCTTTCTTT.

V usage is TRBV4-3 and J usage is TRBJ1-6; D ambiguous. Looked up from germline, CDR1 is LGHNA and CDR2 is YSLEER. The CDR3 spans 14 residues. V lost 1 base to trimming and J lost 9 bases, with 10 bases between them. This chain's CDR3 is CASSQGPWASPLHF. The CDR3 DNA sequence: TGCGCCAGCAGCCAAGGACCCTGGGCTTCACCCCTCCACTTT.

This chain connects TRBV3-1 (or the pseudogene TRBV3-2) to TRBJ2-1; 7 nucleotides agree with TRBD2. The CDR3 spans 16 residues. Looked up from germline, CDR1 is LGHDT and CDR2 is YNNKEL (reference sequence). V was pared by 4 bases and J by 1 base, with 7 bases of the junction left unmatched. CDR3 loop: CASSRTGTTSYNEQFF. CDR3 in DNA: TGTGCCAGCAGCCGAACCGGGACTACATCCTACAATGAGCAGTTCTTC.

The V gene is TRBV3-1 (or the pseudogene TRBV3-2), the J gene TRBJ1-2, with TRBD1 matching over 8 bases. This CDR3 is 16 amino acids long. Trimming took 4 bases from V and 3 from J; bases not matched to a gene: 10. Germline V gene data show CDR1 as LGHDT and CDR2 as YNNKEL (reference sequence). CDR3 residues: CASSRGTGGKHYGYTF. The CDR3 DNA is TGTGCCAGCAGCCGAGGAACAGGGGGGAAACACTATGGCTACACCTTC.

The chain is built from TRBV19 and TRBJ1-4; 7 bases are shared with TRBD1. Trimming removed 7 bases from V and 7 bases from J; junction bases left unmatched: 6. The CDR3 length is 13 residues. Germline V gene data show CDR1 as LNHDA and CDR2 as SQIVND (reference sequence). The CDR3 region has the DNA TGTGCCAGTAATGACAGGGTTAGTGAAAAACTGTTTTTT. This translates into CASNDRVSEKLFF.

The rearrangement uses TRBV7-2 and TRBJ1-1; D may be TRBD1 (6 bases). V was pared by 5 bases and J by 1 base, with 14 bases between. Germline V gene lookup returns CDR1 SGHTA and CDR2 FQGNSA. The CDR3 runs 15 residues. Here the CDR3 DNA reads TGTGCCAGCAGCCCCCTTACAGGGACGAACACTGAAGCTTTCTTT. It codes for CASSPLTGTNTEAFF.

This clone was picked up a small number of times. V is TRBV29-1 and J is TRBJ2-7; 13 bases map to TRBD2. The CDR3 has 14 residues. The J segment lost 5 bases and the V segment lost 5 bases, leaving 6 bases of the junction unmatched. The germline CDR1 and CDR2 sequences are SQVTM and ANQGSEA. The CDR3 sequence: CSVLTSGRSNEQYF. The CDR3 region has the DNA TGCAGCGTTTTGACTAGCGGGAGGAGCAACGAGCAGTACTTC.

The chain carries TRBV4-1 and TRBJ2-7; 9 nucleotides line up with TRBD2. The CDR3 loop spans 18 amino acids. Trimming removed 0 bases from V and 0 bases from J; junction bases left unmatched: 9. Germline loops: CDR1 MGHRA, CDR2 YSYEKL. As DNA, the CDR3 is TGCGCCAGCAGCCAAGATCGGGGGCGGGGGGGATCCTCCTACGAGCAGTACTTC. It translates to CASSQDRGRGGSSYEQYF.

The chain recombines TRBV27 with TRBJ2-5, with TRBD2 matching over 14 bases. The CDR3 consists of 16 residues. V lost 7 bases and J lost 5; bases outside the gene matches: 9. Germline CDR1 MNHEY, CDR2 SMNVEV (reference sequence). The CDR3 coding sequence is TGTGCCAGCAAGGTTCGACTAGCGGGGGGGGAGGAGACCCAGTACTTC. Protein sequence: CASKVRLAGGEETQYF.

The chain is built from TRBV14 and TRBJ2-1, with 12 bases fitting TRBD2. There are 17 residues in the CDR3. V dropped 4 bases and J dropped 5; count of bases not matched to a gene: 9. Germline lookup yields CDR1 SGHDN and CDR2 FVKESK. The CDR3 is CASSRPPGLAGNNEQFF. The CDR3 DNA is TGTGCCAGCAGCCGACCGCCGGGACTAGCGGGTAACAATGAGCAGTTCTTC.

The chain joins TRBV29-1 to TRBJ2-2, with TRBD2 matching over 14 bases. Germline CDR1 is SQVTM and CDR2 is ANQGSEA. The CDR3 is 21 amino acids. Losses at the gene ends were 5 bases for V and 5 bases for J; bases not matched to a gene: 22. CDR3 nucleotide sequence: TGCAGCGTTCCTTTGACAGGCCCCACCGGGACTAGCGGGGGAGGGACCGGGGAGCTGTTTTTT. Translated: CSVPLTGPTGTSGGGTGELFF.

The rearrangement uses TRBV28 and TRBJ1-3; D gene unclear. The CDR3 extends over 13 amino acids. Germline assignment: CDR1 MDHEN and CDR2 SYDVKM. Trimming cost V 1 base and J 4 bases, with 5 bases left between them. The CDR3 DNA reads as TGTGCCAGCAGTTTATTAGCCGGAAACACCATATATTTT. Translating it yields CASSLLAGNTIYF.

Only a few counts were recorded for this clone. This chain uses TRBV24-1 with TRBJ2-3; possible D gene TRBD2, 6 bases. The CDR3 contains 16 residues. The V end was cut by 3 bases, the J end by 5 bases, with 17 bases between. Per the germline V gene, CDR1 is KGHDR and CDR2 is SFDVKD. CDR3 residues: CATSDPSAGYIDTQYF. The CDR3 bases are TGTGCCACCAGTGATCCCAGTGCGGGATATATAGATACGCAGTATTTT.

The J gene is TRBJ2-3, the V gene TRBV10-3; TRBD2 matches at 7 bases. The trim removed 1 base at V and 3 bases at J, leaving 7 bases unmatched. Germline assignment: CDR1 ENHRY and CDR2 SYGVKD. The CDR3 extends over 16 amino acids. CDR3 sequence: CAISEWTRSPTDTQYF. The CDR3 coding sequence is TGTGCCATCAGTGAGTGGACTAGGTCCCCAACAGATACGCAGTATTTT.